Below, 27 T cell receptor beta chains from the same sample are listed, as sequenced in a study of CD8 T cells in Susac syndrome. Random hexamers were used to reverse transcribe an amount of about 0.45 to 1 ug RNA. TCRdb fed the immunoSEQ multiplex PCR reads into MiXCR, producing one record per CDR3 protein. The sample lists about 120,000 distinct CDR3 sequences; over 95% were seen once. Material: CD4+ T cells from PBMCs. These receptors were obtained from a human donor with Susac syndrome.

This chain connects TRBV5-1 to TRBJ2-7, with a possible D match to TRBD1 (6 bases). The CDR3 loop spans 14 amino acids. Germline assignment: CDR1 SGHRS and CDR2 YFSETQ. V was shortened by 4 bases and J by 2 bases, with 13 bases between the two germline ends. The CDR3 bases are TGCGCCAGCAGCCTTGACAGGATCGCCTACGAGCAGTACTTC. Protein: CASSLDRIAYEQYF. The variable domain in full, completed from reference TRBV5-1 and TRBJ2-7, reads KAGVTQTPRYLIKTRGQQVTLSCSPISGHRSVSWYQQTPGQGLQFLFEYFSETQRNKGNFPGRFSGRQFSNSRSEMNVSTLELGDSALYLCASSLDRIAYEQYFGPGTRLTVT.

CDR3 sequence reads: CASSVESWGPNEQYF. CDR3 sequence (DNA): TGTGCCAGCAGCGTAGAGTCATGGGGGCCAAACGAGCAGTACTTC. The chain links TRBV9 to TRBJ2-7, with D possibly being TRBD1 (6 bases). The CDR3 contains 15 residues. The germline V gene has CDR1 SGDLS and CDR2 YYNGEE. V lost 0 bases and J lost 5, with 15 bases in between.

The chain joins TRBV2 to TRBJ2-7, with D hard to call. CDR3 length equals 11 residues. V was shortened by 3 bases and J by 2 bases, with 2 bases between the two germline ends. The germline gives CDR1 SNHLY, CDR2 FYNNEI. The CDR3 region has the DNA TGTGCCAGCAGTGAGCCCTACGAGCAGTACTTC. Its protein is CASSEPYEQYF.

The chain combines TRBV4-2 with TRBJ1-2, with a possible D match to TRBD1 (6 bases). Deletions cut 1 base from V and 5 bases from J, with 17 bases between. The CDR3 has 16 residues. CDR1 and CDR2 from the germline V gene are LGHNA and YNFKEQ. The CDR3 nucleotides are TGTGCCAGCAGCCAAGGCATGGGACGTCAGGGGTATGGCTACACCTTC. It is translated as CASSQGMGRQGYGYTF.

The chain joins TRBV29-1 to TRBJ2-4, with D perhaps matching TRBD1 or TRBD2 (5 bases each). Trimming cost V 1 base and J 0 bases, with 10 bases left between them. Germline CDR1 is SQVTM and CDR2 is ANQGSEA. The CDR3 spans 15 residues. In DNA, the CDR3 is TGCAGCGTTGAAGGGGACCCCCAAGCCAAAAACATTCAGTACTTC. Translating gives CSVEGDPQAKNIQYF.

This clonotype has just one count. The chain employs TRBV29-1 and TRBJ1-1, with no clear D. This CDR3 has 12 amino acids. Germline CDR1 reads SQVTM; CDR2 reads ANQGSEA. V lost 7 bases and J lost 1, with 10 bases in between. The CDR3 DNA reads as TGCAGCGCGGTACGGAAGAACACTGAAGCTTTCTTT. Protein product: CSAVRKNTEAFF.

The CDR3, as DNA: TGTGCCAGCAGCCCTAGGGGGCTCTCTGGGGCCAACGTCCTGACTTTC. This gives the protein CASSPRGLSGANVLTF. The rearrangement joins TRBV7-9 to TRBJ2-6; 7 nucleotides agree with TRBD1. From germline, CDR1 is SEHNR and CDR2 FQNEAQ (reference sequence). The V gene end was trimmed by 5 bases and the J gene end by 0 bases; junction bases not matched to a gene: 4. The CDR3 spans 16 residues. The full variable domain, rest sourced from reference TRBV7-9 and TRBJ2-6, is DTGVSQNPRHKITKRGQNVTFRCDPISEHNRLYWYRQTLGQGPEFLTYFQNEAQLEKSRLLSDRFSAERPKGSFSTLEIQRTEQGDSAMYLCASSPRGLSGANVLTFGAGSRLTVL.

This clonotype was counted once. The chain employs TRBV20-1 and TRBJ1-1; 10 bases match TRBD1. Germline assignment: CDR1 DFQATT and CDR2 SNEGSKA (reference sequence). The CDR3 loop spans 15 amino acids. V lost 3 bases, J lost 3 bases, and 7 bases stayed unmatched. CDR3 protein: CSASSPGQGDTEAFF. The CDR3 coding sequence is TGCAGTGCTAGTAGCCCCGGACAGGGGGACACTGAAGCTTTCTTT.

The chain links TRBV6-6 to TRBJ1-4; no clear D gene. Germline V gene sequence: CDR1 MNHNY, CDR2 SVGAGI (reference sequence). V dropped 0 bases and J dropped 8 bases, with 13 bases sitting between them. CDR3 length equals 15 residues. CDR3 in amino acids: CASSYSAASWEKLFF. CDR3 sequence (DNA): TGTGCCAGCAGTTACTCCGCAGCATCTTGGGAAAAACTGTTTTTT.

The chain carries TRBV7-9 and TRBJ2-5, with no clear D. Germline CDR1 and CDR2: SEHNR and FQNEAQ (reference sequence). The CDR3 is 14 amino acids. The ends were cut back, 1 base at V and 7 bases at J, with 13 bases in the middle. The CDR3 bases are TGTGCCAGCAGCTTAGTAGGCCCCTCAGGGACCCAGTACTTC. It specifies CASSLVGPSGTQYF.

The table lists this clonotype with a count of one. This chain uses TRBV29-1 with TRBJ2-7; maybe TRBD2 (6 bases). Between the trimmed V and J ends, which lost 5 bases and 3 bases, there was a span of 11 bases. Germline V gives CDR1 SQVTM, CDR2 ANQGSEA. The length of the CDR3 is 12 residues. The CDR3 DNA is TGCAGCGTTCACGGGAGCTACTACGAGCAGTACTTC. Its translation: CSVHGSYYEQYF.

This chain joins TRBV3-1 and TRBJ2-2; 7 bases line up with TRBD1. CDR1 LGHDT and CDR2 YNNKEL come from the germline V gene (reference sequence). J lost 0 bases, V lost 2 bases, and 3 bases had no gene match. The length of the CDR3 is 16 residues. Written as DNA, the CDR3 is TGTGCCAGCAGCCAAAGGGGACAGACGAACACCGGGGAGCTGTTTTTT. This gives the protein CASSQRGQTNTGELFF.

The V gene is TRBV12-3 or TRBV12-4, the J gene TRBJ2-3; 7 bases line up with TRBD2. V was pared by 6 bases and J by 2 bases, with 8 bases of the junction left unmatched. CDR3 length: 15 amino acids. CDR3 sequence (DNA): TGTGCCAGCAGCCCGCGACTAGCCAACACAGATACGCAGTATTTT. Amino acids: CASSPRLANTDTQYF.

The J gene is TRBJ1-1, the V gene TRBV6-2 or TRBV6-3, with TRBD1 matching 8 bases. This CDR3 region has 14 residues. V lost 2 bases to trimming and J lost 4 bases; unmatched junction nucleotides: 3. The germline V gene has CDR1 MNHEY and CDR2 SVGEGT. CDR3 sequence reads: CASSYGDRTTEAFF. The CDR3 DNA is TGTGCCAGCAGTTACGGGGACAGGACCACTGAAGCTTTCTTT.

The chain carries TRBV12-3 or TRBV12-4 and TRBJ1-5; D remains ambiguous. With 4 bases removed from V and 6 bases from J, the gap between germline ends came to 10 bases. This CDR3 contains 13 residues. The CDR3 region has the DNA TGTGCCAGCAGTTCAACAGTGGGTCAGCCCCAGCATTTT. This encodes CASSSTVGQPQHF.

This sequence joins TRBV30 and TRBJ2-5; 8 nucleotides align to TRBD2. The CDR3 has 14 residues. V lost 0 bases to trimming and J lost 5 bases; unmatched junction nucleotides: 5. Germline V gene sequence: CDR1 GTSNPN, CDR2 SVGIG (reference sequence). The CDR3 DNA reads TGTGCCTGGAGTGTAATCCGGGGGGGGGAGACCCAGTACTTC. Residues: CAWSVIRGGETQYF.

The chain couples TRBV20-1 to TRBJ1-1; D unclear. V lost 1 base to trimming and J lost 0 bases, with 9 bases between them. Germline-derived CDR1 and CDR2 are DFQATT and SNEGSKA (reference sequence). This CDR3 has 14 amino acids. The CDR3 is CSARGGNLNTEAFF. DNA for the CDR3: TGCAGTGCTAGAGGAGGGAATCTGAACACTGAAGCTTTCTTT.

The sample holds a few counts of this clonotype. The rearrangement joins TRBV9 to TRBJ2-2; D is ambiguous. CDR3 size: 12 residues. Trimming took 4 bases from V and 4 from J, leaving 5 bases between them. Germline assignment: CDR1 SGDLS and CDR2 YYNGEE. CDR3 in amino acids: CASSPFTGELFF. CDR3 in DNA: TGTGCCAGCAGCCCGTTCACCGGGGAGCTGTTTTTT.

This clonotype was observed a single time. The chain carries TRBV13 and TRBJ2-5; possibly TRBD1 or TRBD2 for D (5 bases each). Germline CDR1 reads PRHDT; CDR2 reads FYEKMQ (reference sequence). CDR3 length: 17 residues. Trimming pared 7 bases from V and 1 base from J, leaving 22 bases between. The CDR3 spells CASTTRGLARAQETQYF. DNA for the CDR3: TGTGCCAGCACTACTAGGGGCCTAGCAAGGGCCCAAGAGACCCAGTACTTC.

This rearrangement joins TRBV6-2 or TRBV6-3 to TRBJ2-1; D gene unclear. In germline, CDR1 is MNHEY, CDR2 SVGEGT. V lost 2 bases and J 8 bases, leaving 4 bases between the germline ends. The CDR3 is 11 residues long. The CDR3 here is CASSYIYEQFF. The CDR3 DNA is TGTGCCAGCAGTTACATCTATGAGCAGTTCTTC.

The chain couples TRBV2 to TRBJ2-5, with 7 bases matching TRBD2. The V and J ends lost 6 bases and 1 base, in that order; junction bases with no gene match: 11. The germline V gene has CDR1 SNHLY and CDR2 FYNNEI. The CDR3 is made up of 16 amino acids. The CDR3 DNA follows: TGTGCCAGCAGGGTGGCGGGAGTTCCCCTCCAAGAGACCCAGTACTTC. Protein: CASRVAGVPLQETQYF.

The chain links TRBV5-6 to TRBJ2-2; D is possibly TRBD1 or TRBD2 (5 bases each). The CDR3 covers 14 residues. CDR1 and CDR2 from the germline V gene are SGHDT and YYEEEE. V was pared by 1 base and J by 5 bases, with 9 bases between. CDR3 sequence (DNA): TGTGCCAGCAGCTTGTGGGGGTCAACCGGGGAGCTGTTTTTT. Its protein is CASSLWGSTGELFF.

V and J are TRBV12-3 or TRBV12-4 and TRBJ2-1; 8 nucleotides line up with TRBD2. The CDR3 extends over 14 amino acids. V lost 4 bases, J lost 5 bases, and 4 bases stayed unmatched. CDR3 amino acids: CASSSLAGHNEQFF. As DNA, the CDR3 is TGTGCCAGCAGTTCTCTAGCGGGCCACAATGAGCAGTTCTTC.

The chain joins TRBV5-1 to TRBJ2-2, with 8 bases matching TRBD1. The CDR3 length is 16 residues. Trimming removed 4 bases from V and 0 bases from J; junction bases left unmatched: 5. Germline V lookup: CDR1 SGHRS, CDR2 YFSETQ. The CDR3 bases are TGCGCCAGCAGCCCGACAGGGGCCCCGAACACCGGGGAGCTGTTTTTT. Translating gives CASSPTGAPNTGELFF. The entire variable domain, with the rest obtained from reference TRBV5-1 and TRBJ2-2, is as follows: KAGVTQTPRYLIKTRGQQVTLSCSPISGHRSVSWYQQTPGQGLQFLFEYFSETQRNKGNFPGRFSGRQFSNSRSEMNVSTLELGDSALYLCASSPTGAPNTGELFFGEGSRLTVL.

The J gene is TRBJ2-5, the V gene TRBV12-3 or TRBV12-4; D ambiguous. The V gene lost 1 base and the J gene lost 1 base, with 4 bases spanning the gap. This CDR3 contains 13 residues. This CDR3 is CASSLDIQETQYF. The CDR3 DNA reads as TGTGCCAGCAGTTTAGACATCCAAGAGACCCAGTACTTC.

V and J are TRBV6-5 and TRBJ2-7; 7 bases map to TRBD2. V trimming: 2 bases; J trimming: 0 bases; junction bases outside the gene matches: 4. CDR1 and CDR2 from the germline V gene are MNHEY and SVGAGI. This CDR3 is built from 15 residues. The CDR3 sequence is CASSYKASGSYEQYF. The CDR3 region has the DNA TGTGCCAGCAGTTACAAGGCTAGCGGCTCCTACGAGCAGTACTTC.

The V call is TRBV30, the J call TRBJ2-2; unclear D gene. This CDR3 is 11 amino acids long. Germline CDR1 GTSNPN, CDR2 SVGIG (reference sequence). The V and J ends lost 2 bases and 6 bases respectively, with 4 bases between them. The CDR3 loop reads CAWSYAGELFF. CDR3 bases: TGTGCCTGGAGTTACGCCGGGGAGCTGTTTTTT. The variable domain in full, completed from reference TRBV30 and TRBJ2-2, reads SQTIHQWPATLVQPVGSPLSLECTVEGTSNPNLYWYRQAAGRGLQLLFYSVGIGQISSEVPQNLSASRPQDRQFILSSKKLLLSDSGFYLCAWSYAGELFFGEGSRLTVL.